These 17 T cell receptor beta chains originate from one sample sequenced in a study of CD8+CD57+ T cells in acquired aplastic anemia. Genomic DNA was employed as the template in profiling TCR beta VDJ and CDR3. A single record per CDR3 protein comes from TCRdb applying MiXCR to the reads. The sample shows about 210,000 distinct CDR3 sequences, approximately 35% of them seen only once. Sequenced input: sorted CD4+, CD8+, or CD8+CD57+ T cells (not recorded which) from PBMCs. The receptors come from a human donor in good health, serving as a control.

Of note for this clonotype: Possible read error: a much larger clone is one base away. This chain connects TRBV5-8 to TRBJ1-1; D is unclear. CDR1 and CDR2 from the germline V gene are SGHTS and YDEGEE. The CDR3 covers 12 residues. The CDR3 loop is CACSLVRIEAFF. For the CDR3, the DNA is TGTGCCTGCAGCTTGGTCAGGATTGAAGCTTTCTTT.

This chain joins TRBV3-1 and TRBJ2-3, with D perhaps matching TRBD2 (6 bases). This CDR3 has 18 amino acids. V was pared by 2 bases and J by 4 bases, with 22 bases between. Germline CDR1 and CDR2: LGHDT and YNNKEL (reference sequence). CDR3 residues: CASSQPLAVGDLADTQYF. The CDR3 nucleotides read TGTGCCAGCAGCCAACCATTAGCGGTGGGGGATTTGGCAGATACGCAGTATTTT.

The chain joins TRBV19 to TRBJ1-6; no firm D call. The CDR3 runs to 14 residues. Per the germline V gene, CDR1 is LNHDA and CDR2 is SQIVND (reference sequence). Trimming stripped 4 bases from V and 7 bases from J, with 11 bases between. This CDR3 is CASSTIYGNSPLHF. The DNA for the CDR3 is TGTGCCAGTAGTACCATCTACGGAAATTCACCCCTCCACTTT.

The genes are TRBV30 and TRBJ2-5; TRBD1 might be the D (6 bases). Germline V gives CDR1 GTSNPN, CDR2 SVGIG (reference sequence). CDR3 size: 16 residues. V lost 5 bases and J lost 0, with 19 bases in between. The CDR3 sequence: CAWGGRDNQYQETQYF. The CDR3 DNA follows: TGTGCCTGGGGGGGCCGGGACAACCAGTACCAAGAGACCCAGTACTTC.

In its sample, this clonotype was seen many times. The chain joins TRBV15 to TRBJ1-5, with unresolved D. Trimming shortened V by 0 bases and J by 0 bases, and 9 bases separated the two germline ends. Germline values: CDR1 LNHNV, CDR2 YYDKDF (reference sequence). The CDR3 contains 16 residues. CDR3 coding DNA: TGTGCCACCAGCAGAGAGTCAGCCTATAGCAATCAGCCCCAGCATTTT. As protein: CATSRESAYSNQPQHF.

About this clonotype itself: Here the CDR3 omits its conserved ending phenylalanine or tryptophan, so a read error is the likely source. The DNA is left out, because the CDR3 cannot be placed on it with certainty; the CDR3 is given as TCRdb lists it. The V call is TRBV7-8, the J call TRBJ2-7. The V gene's germline CDR1 is SGHVS and CDR2 FQNEAQ. The CDR3 extends over 13 residues, inclusive of both ends. CDR3 sequence: CASSPRLSYERYL.

This clonotype has at least ten counts. V is TRBV24-1 and J is TRBJ2-1; 9 nucleotides match TRBD2. Germline V gives CDR1 KGHDR, CDR2 SFDVKD. The junction had 11 bases not matched to a gene; V was cut back by 5 bases and J by 7 bases. The length of the CDR3 is 16 residues. Here the CDR3 DNA reads TGTGCCACCAGTGGCCTCGCTAGCGGGGCCTCAAATGAGCAGTTCTTC. Amino acids: CATSGLASGASNEQFF.

The chain uses TRBV10-1 and TRBJ2-5; D gene ambiguous. V was trimmed by 7 bases and J by 7 bases, leaving 16 bases between them. Germline loops: CDR1 WNHNN, CDR2 SYGVQD (reference sequence). This CDR3 spans 13 amino acids. The CDR3 DNA reads as TGCGCCAGCATCGATGGTTGGTGGTGGACCCAGTACTTC. Its translation: CASIDGWWWTQYF.

The chain combines TRBV5-1 with TRBJ1-3; no clear D. CDR1 is SGHRS, CDR2 YFSETQ, per germline. The CDR3 totals 16 residues. Trimming shortened V by 0 bases and J by 2 bases, and 12 bases separated the two germline ends. CDR3 residues: CASSLGQLSPGNTIYF. The DNA of the CDR3 is TGCGCCAGCAGCTTGGGACAACTAAGCCCTGGAAACACCATATATTTT. The variable domain in full, completed from reference TRBV5-1 and TRBJ1-3, reads KAGVTQTPRYLIKTRGQQVTLSCSPISGHRSVSWYQQTPGQGLQFLFEYFSETQRNKGNFPGRFSGRQFSNSRSEMNVSTLELGDSALYLCASSLGQLSPGNTIYFGEGSWLTVV.

This clonotype was observed a handful of times. This chain joins TRBV9 and TRBJ2-1; perhaps TRBD2 as D (6 bases). The CDR3 sequence is 13 residues long. Per germline, CDR1 SGDLS and CDR2 YYNGEE. With 3 bases removed from V and 9 bases from J, the gap between germline ends came to 13 bases. The CDR3 reads CASSARLGSEQFF. In DNA form, the CDR3 reads TGTGCCAGCAGCGCACGCCTCGGGAGTGAGCAGTTCTTC.

The rearrangement uses TRBV7-3 and TRBJ2-7; 12 positions agree with TRBD2. The CDR3 length is 18 residues. J lost 3 bases, V lost 2 bases, and 11 bases had no gene match. Germline CDR1 and CDR2: SGHTA and FQGTGA. The CDR3 sequence: CASSLRSLAGGGGYEQYF. The CDR3 DNA is TGTGCCAGCAGCTTACGCTCACTAGCGGGGGGAGGGGGCTACGAGCAGTACTTC.

This clonotype was seen a handful of times. The rearrangement links TRBV12-3 or TRBV12-4 to TRBJ2-1, with 9 bases lining up with TRBD1. J was trimmed by 6 bases and V by 10 bases; bases with no gene match: 13. The CDR3 length is 15 residues. The CDR3 sequence: CATATGQGLPNEQFF. The CDR3 DNA reads TGTGCCACCGCGACGGGACAGGGTCTCCCCAATGAGCAGTTCTTC.

This clonotype was detected only a few times. The rearrangement links TRBV20-1 to TRBJ2-3; D may be TRBD2 (7 bases). V gave up 5 bases and J gave up 0 bases, with 24 bases separating them. The length of the CDR3 is 18 residues. CDR1 and CDR2 from the germline V gene are DFQATT and SNEGSKA (reference sequence). For the CDR3, the DNA is TGCAGTGCTCCTAGTGGGGGGGCAGAGGGGGGTAGCACAGATACGCAGTATTTT. It encodes CSAPSGGAEGGSTDTQYF.

This clonotype was observed at least ten times. The V and J genes are TRBV7-9 and TRBJ2-7; perhaps TRBD1 as D (6 bases). This CDR3 has 14 amino acids. Germline CDR1 and CDR2: SEHNR and FQNEAQ (reference sequence). The V and J ends lost 3 bases and 1 base respectively, with 10 bases between them. In nucleotides, the CDR3 is TGTGCCAGCAGCTTTGGACAGATATCCTACGAGCAGTACTTC. This translates into CASSFGQISYEQYF.

A remark on this clonotype: Since a much larger clone is just one base distant, this may be a read error. V usage is TRBV20-1 and J usage is TRBJ2-3; tentatively, D is TRBD2 (5 bases). Germline loops: CDR1 DFQATT, CDR2 SNEGSKA (reference sequence). There are 14 residues in the CDR3. V was pared by 5 bases and J by 1 base, with 13 bases between. Here the CDR3 DNA reads TGCAGTGCTCTATTAGCGAGAGGCACAGATACGCAGTATTTT. Translated, it gives CSALLARGTDTQYF.

V is TRBV12-3 or TRBV12-4 and J is TRBJ1-2; TRBD1 matches at 8 bases. The CDR3 extends over 13 amino acids. V lost 8 bases to trimming and J lost 5 bases; unmatched junction nucleotides: 7. The DNA for the CDR3 is TGTGCCAGCGCACGTACAGGGGGATATGGCTACACCTTC. It translates to CASARTGGYGYTF.

This clonotype was counted only a few times. The genes are TRBV9 and TRBJ2-6; 12 nucleotides align to TRBD1. Germline V gene data show CDR1 as SGDLS and CDR2 as YYNGEE. There are 18 residues in the CDR3. With V trimmed by 3 bases and J by 0 bases, 4 bases remained unmatched. CDR3 sequence (DNA): TGTGCCAGCAGCGGGGACAGGGGGCCGCTCTCTGGGGCCAACGTCCTGACTTTC. Encoded protein: CASSGDRGPLSGANVLTF.